This TCR beta chain was retrieved from a study of preoperative IRX-2 immunotherapy in early breast cancer. The CDR3 runs 15 residues. Germline CDR1 SGDLS, CDR2 YYNGEE. With V trimmed by 4 bases and J by 7 bases, 9 bases remained unmatched. Stated treatment: preoperative locoregional IRX-2 cytokine immunotherapy. Samples came from a phase Ib trial of preoperative locoregional IRX-2 cytokine immunotherapy. Generated by immunoSEQ multiplex PCR, the TCRdb table keeps only in-frame clones and is missing some. The data hold 25,000 or so clones, with 90% to 95% observed a single time. The J gene is TRBJ1-5, the V gene TRBV9, with 9 bases identical to TRBD1. The sequences come from tumor tissue, collected after IRX-2 immunotherapy. This TCR came from a human donor with breast cancer. The CDR3 DNA is TGTGCCAGCAGCTTAACAGGGGGCGTGGGGCAGCCCCAGCATTTT. Translation: CASSLTGGVGQPQHF. Based on the CDR3 plus reference TRBV9 and TRBJ1-5, the full variable domain is DSGVTQTPKHLITATGQRVTLRCSPRSGDLSVYWYQQSLDQGLQFLIQYYNGEERAKGNILERFSAQQFPDLHSELNLSSLELGDSALYFCASSLTGGVGQPQHFGDGTRLSIL.